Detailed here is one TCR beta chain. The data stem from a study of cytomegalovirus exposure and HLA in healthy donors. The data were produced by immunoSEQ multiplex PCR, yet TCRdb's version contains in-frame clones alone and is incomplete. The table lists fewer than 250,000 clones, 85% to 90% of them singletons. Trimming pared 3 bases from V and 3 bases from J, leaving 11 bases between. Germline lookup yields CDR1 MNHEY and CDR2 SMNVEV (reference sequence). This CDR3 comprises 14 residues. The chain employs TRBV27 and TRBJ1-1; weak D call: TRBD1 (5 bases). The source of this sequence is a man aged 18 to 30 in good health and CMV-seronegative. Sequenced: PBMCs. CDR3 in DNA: TGTGCCAGCAGTTTTAAGGGGTGGGACACTGAAGCTTTCTTT. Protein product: CASSFKGWDTEAFF.